Shown below are 8 T cell receptor beta chains from a single sample sequenced in a study of identical twins. TCRdb reprocessed the 5' RACE reads with MiXCR, giving one entry per CDR3 protein. The sample consists of 690,000 or so distinct CDR3 sequences, 8.6% of them appearing once. The same data also went into a second study, on yellow fever vaccine responses in identical twins.

The sequenced sample consisted of PBMCs. These receptors were taken from a woman between 18 and 30 years old in good health.

The chain has TRBV5-6 and TRBJ2-7; maybe TRBD2 (6 bases). With 3 bases removed from V and 0 bases from J, the gap between germline ends came to 16 bases. Germline values: CDR1 SGHDT, CDR2 YYEEEE. CDR3 length equals 16 residues. CDR3 nucleotide sequence: TGTGCCAGCAGCTACTCCGGGACTCTCTTCTCCTACGAGCAGTACTTC. It translates to CASSYSGTLFSYEQYF.

The chain couples TRBV7-3 to TRBJ1-1; D call uncertain. V shed 5 bases and J shed 8 bases, with 15 bases lying between them. CDR1 SGHTA and CDR2 FQGTGA come from the germline V gene. This CDR3 has 13 amino acids. The CDR3 coding sequence is TGTGCCAGCAGCATCAATCCGGGGATGGAAGCTTTCTTT. Translated: CASSINPGMEAFF.

Ten or more counts support this clonotype. V is TRBV5-1 and J is TRBJ1-1; D remains unclear. CDR1 SGHRS and CDR2 YFSETQ come from the germline V gene. The ends were cut back, 0 bases at V and 1 base at J, with 7 bases in the middle. The CDR3 is 14 amino acids. DNA for the CDR3: TGCGCCAGCAGCTTGGGGTCCTGGAACACTGAAGCTTTCTTT. Translated, it gives CASSLGSWNTEAFF. The variable domain in full, completed from reference TRBV5-1 and TRBJ1-1, reads KAGVTQTPRYLIKTRGQQVTLSCSPISGHRSVSWYQQTPGQGLQFLFEYFSETQRNKGNFPGRFSGRQFSNSRSEMNVSTLELGDSALYLCASSLGSWNTEAFFGQGTRLTVV.

The genes are TRBV2 and TRBJ2-1; D possibly corresponds to TRBD2 (6 bases). CDR3 length: 13 amino acids. Trimming removed 11 bases at V and 5 bases at J, with 16 bases between. Germline CDR1 and CDR2: SNHLY and FYNNEI. The CDR3 coding sequence is TGTGCCGTTAGGACTACCCCTAACAATGAGCAGTTCTTC. Translation: CAVRTTPNNEQFF. The full variable domain, with the rest looked up from reference TRBV2 and TRBJ2-1, is EPEVTQTPSHQVTQMGQEVILRCVPISNHLYFYWYRQILGQKVEFLVSFYNNEISEKSEIFDDQFSVERPDGSNFTLKIRSTKLEDSAMYFCAVRTTPNNEQFFGPGTRLTVL.

This clonotype was seen only a few times. This chain connects TRBV6-5 to TRBJ2-7, with D possibly being TRBD1 (5 bases). Germline values: CDR1 MNHEY, CDR2 SVGAGI. The V end was cut by 4 bases, the J end by 0 bases, with 13 bases between. The CDR3 is made up of 15 amino acids. The CDR3 DNA reads TGTGCCAGCAGTTTCTCGACAGCCAGCTCCTACGAGCAGTACTTC. It yields the protein CASSFSTASSYEQYF.

This clonotype was observed a few times. The CDR3 reads CAIKAEGIQYF. In nucleotides, the CDR3 is TGTGCCATCAAGGCAGAGGGCATTCAGTACTTC. The chain has TRBV10-3 and TRBJ2-4; weak D call: TRBD2 (5 bases). The CDR3 is 11 residues long. The germline V gene encodes CDR1 ENHRY and CDR2 SYGVKD. Trimming took off 7 bases at V and 9 bases at J, with 10 bases between the two ends.

V gene TRBV20-1 combines with J gene TRBJ2-5; maybe TRBD1 (6 bases). The V end lost 0 bases, the J end lost 5 bases, and 16 bases lay between the germline ends. This CDR3 is built from 15 residues. Germline CDR1 DFQATT, CDR2 SNEGSKA (reference sequence). The DNA for the CDR3 is TGCAGTGCTAGAGACCTGGACAGCTCGGGGGAGACCCAGTACTTC. Its protein is CSARDLDSSGETQYF.

This clonotype was observed many times. The chain couples TRBV4-2 to TRBJ2-5, with D perhaps TRBD1 or TRBD2 (5 bases each). CDR1 and CDR2 from the germline V gene are LGHNA and YNFKEQ. V shed 3 bases and J shed 4 bases, with 9 bases lying between them. This CDR3 spans 13 amino acids. This CDR3 reads CASSQGDGETQYF. As DNA, the CDR3 is TGTGCCAGCAGCCAGGGGGACGGAGAGACCCAGTACTTC.